This T cell receptor beta chain was documented in a study of response to subunit inactivated influenza vaccine. This clonotype was picked up a small number of times. From the RT-PCR reads, TCRdb called clonotypes with MiXCR, one entry per CDR3 protein. Found here are 550,000 to 800,000 distinct CDR3 sequences, approximately 15% of them singletons; the top ten hold approximately 6.5%. The germline V gene encodes CDR1 SGDLS and CDR2 YYNGEE. This CDR3 contains 16 residues. With V trimmed by 3 bases and J by 0 bases, 6 bases remained unmatched. This sample comprised PBMCs from blood, obtained around 15 days before vaccination. The chain combines TRBV9 with TRBJ2-1; TRBD2 agrees at 7 bases. This clonotype was obtained from a man in his fifties who received an inactivated influenza vaccine. The CDR3 nucleotides are TGTGCCAGCAGCGCCTCGGGGGGTCGCTCCTACAATGAGCAGTTCTTC. Its translation: CASSASGGRSYNEQFF.